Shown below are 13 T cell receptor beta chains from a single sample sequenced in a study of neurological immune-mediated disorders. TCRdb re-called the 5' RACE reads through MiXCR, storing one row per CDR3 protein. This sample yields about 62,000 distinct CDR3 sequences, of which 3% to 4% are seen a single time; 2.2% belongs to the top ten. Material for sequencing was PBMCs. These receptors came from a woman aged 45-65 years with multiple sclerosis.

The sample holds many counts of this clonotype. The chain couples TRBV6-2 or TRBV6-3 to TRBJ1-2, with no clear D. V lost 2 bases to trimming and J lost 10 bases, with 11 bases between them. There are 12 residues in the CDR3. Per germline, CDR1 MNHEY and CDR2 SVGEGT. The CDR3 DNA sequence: TGTGCCAGCAGTTACCGAGAAGTTGACTACACCTTC. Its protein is CASSYREVDYTF.

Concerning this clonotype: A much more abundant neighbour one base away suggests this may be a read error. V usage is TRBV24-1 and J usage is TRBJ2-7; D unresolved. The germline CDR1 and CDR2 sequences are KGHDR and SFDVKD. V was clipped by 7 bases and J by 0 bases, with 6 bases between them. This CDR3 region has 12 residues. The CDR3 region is CATRRNSYEQYF. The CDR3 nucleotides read TGTGCCACCAGGAGAAACTCCTACGAGCAGTACTTC.

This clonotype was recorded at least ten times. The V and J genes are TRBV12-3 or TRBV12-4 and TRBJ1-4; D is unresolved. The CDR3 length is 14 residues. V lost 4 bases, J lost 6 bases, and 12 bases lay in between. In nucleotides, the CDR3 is TGTGCCAGCAGTTCCCAGGCCCTTGATGAAAAACTGTTTTTT. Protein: CASSSQALDEKLFF.

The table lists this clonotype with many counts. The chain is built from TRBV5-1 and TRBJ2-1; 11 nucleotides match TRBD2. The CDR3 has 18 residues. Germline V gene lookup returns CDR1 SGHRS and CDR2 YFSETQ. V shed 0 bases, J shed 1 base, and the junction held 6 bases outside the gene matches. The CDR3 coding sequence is TGCGCCAGCAGCTTGGGGCGACTAGCGGGGATATCCTACAATGAGCAGTTCTTC. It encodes CASSLGRLAGISYNEQFF. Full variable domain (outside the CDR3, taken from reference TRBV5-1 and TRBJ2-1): KAGVTQTPRYLIKTRGQQVTLSCSPISGHRSVSWYQQTPGQGLQFLFEYFSETQRNKGNFPGRFSGRQFSNSRSEMNVSTLELGDSALYLCASSLGRLAGISYNEQFFGPGTRLTVL.

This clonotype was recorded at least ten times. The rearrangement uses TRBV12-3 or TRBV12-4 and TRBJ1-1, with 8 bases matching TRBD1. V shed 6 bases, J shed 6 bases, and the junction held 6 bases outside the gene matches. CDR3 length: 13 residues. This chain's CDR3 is CASRVQGDPEAFF. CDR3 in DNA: TGTGCCAGCAGAGTACAGGGGGACCCTGAAGCTTTCTTT.

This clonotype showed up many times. CDR3: CSVRRLSTDTQYF. For the CDR3, the DNA is TGCAGCGTGCGTCGACTGAGCACAGATACGCAGTATTTT. The chain has TRBV29-1 and TRBJ2-3; D is unclear. V lost 6 bases and J lost 0, with 10 bases in between. The germline gives CDR1 SQVTM, CDR2 ANQGSEA. The CDR3 is made up of 13 amino acids.

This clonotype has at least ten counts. The CDR3 spells CASSFNNAYEQYF. As DNA, the CDR3 is TGTGCCAGCAGTTTTAACAATGCCTACGAGCAGTACTTC. The chain is built from TRBV12-3 or TRBV12-4 and TRBJ2-7; no firm D call. Trimming took 3 bases from V and 2 from J, leaving 8 bases between them. This CDR3 has 13 residues.

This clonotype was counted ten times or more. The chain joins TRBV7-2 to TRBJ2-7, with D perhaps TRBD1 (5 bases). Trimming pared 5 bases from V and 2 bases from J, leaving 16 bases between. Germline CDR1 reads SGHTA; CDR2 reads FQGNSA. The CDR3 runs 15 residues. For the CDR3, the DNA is TGTGCCAGCAGCCGTGACAGCCCGTCAGCCTACGAGCAGTACTTC. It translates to CASSRDSPSAYEQYF.

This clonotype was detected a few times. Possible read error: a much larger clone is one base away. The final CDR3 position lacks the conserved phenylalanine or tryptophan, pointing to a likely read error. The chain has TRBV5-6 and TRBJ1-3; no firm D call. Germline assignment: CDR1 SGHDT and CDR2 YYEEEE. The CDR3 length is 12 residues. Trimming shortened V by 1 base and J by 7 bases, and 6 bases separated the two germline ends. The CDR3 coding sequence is TGTGCCAGCAGCTTGAATCGGAACACCATATATGTT. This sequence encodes CASSLNRNTIYV.

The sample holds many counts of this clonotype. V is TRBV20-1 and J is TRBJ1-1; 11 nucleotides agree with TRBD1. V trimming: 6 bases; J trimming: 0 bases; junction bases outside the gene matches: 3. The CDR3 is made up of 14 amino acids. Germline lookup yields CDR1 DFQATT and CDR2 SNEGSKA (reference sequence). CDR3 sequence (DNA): TGCAGTGCCCGGACAGGGGGCATGAACACTGAAGCTTTCTTT. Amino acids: CSARTGGMNTEAFF.

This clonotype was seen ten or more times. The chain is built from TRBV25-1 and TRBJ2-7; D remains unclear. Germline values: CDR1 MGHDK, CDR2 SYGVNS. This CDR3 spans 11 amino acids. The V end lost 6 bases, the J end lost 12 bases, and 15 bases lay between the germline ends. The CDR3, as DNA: TGTGCCAGCAGGAGACTGGCTGTTGCGTACTTC. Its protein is CASRRLAVAYF.

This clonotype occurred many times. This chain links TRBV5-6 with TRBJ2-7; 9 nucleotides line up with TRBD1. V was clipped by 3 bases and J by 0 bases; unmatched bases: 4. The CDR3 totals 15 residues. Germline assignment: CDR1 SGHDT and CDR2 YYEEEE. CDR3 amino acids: CASSSGTGYSYEQYF. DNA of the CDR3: TGTGCCAGCAGCTCCGGGACAGGGTACTCCTACGAGCAGTACTTC.

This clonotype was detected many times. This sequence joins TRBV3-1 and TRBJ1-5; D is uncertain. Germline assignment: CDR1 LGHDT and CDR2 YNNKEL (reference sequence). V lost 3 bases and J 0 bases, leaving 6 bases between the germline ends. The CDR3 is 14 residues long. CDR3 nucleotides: TGTGCCAGCAGCCACAGTTATAGCAATCAGCCCCAGCATTTT. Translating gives CASSHSYSNQPQHF.